The present entry profiles one T cell receptor beta chain with its context. This record comes from a study of blood T cell repertoires in COVID-19. Study at large: Sites across the United States, Italy and Spain contributed samples from acute and convalescent COVID-19.

The CDR3 extends over 15 amino acids. In germline, CDR1 is SGHRS, CDR2 YFSETQ. The V gene end was trimmed by 1 base and the J gene end by 1 base; junction bases not matched to a gene: 4. Authors' methods: Cell counts per sample came from amplifying reference gene primers. The table came from immunoSEQ multiplex PCR; TCRdb's copy has only in-frame clones and leaves some out. Clone size and V and J calls were adopted from that table, with D and trimming inferred from the DNA. Among some 120,000 clones listed, 82% were seen once. The rearrangement uses TRBV5-1 and TRBJ2-7, with TRBD1 identical over 8 bases. The sequence was collected from a man aged 70 or older with acute or convalescent COVID-19. Sequencing was performed on peripheral blood. DNA for the CDR3: TGCGCCAGCAGCTTGACCGGGACAGGTTCCTACGAGCAGTACTTC. Translating it yields CASSLTGTGSYEQYF.